This T cell receptor (beta chain) is drawn from a study of sequential checkpoint blockade in melanoma. Libraries were prepared by immunoSEQ multiplex PCR; TCRdb keeps only in-frame clonotypes and omits some of them. The table records fewer than 35,000 clones, roughly 73% of them present only once. Regarding treatment: randomized to nivolumab then ipilimumab (arm A) or the reverse (arm B). Sorted cells were live CD3+CD8+, lacking CD19 and CD56, from PBMCs. Of note for this clone: One junction end does not reproduce the germline sequence, and a read error may be involved.

The V gene's germline CDR1 is MGHRA and CDR2 YSYEKL. This CDR3 is built from 15 residues. V gene TRBV4-1 combines with J gene TRBJ1-1, with D possibly matching TRBD1 (5 bases). The material was CD8+ T cells sorted from blood (inferred from file names), obtained from a patient given nivolumab and ipilimumab in sequence. The clonotype originates from a human donor with melanoma. The CDR3 DNA is TGCGCCAACAGCCAAGTGCAGGGTATGGGCACTGAAGCTTTCTTT. The encoded protein is CANSQVQGMGTEAFF.